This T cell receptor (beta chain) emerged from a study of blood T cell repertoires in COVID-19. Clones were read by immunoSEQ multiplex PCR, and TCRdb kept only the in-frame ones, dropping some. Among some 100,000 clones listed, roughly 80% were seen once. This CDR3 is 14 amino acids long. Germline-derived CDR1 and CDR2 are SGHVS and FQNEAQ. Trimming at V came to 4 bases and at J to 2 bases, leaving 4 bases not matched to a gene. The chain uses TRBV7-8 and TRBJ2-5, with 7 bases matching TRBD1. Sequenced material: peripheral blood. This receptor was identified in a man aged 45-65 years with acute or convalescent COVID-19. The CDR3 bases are TGTGCCAGCAGCTCCGGGACAGCACAAGAGACCCAGTACTTC. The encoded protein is CASSSGTAQETQYF.